What follows are 8 T cell receptor beta chains derived from one specimen sequenced in a study of blood T cell repertoires in COVID-19. The table came from immunoSEQ multiplex PCR; TCRdb's copy has only in-frame clones and leaves some out. The data contain 350,000 to 400,000 clones, 90% to 95% of them singletons. Sequencing used PBMCs or T cells enriched from blood (not recorded which). The receptors were gathered from a woman aged 40 to 50 who had been exposed to COVID-19.

The V gene is TRBV10-3, the J gene TRBJ1-1; D unresolved. CDR3 length: 13 residues. V lost 7 bases and J lost 1, with 10 bases in between. The germline V gene encodes CDR1 ENHRY and CDR2 SYGVKD. CDR3: CAIMEGANTEAFF. The CDR3 DNA reads TGTGCCATCATGGAGGGTGCGAACACTGAAGCTTTCTTT.

V is TRBV2 and J is TRBJ2-2; possibly TRBD1 for D (5 bases). The V gene lost 4 bases and the J gene lost 7 bases, with 19 bases spanning the gap. CDR3 length: 16 residues. Germline lookup yields CDR1 SNHLY and CDR2 FYNNEI. The DNA of the CDR3 is TGTGCCAGCAGTGTCAGGGAATGGTATCAAGGCGGGGAGCTGTTTTTT. Protein product: CASSVREWYQGGELFF. Supplemented by reference TRBV2 and TRBJ2-2, the full variable domain reads EPEVTQTPSHQVTQMGQEVILRCVPISNHLYFYWYRQILGQKVEFLVSFYNNEISEKSEIFDDQFSVERPDGSNFTLKIRSTKLEDSAMYFCASSVREWYQGGELFFGEGSRLTVL.

The chain joins TRBV7-9 to TRBJ2-7; no definite D call. Trimming took 2 bases from V and 3 from J, leaving 14 bases between them. The germline CDR1 and CDR2 sequences are SEHNR and FQNEAQ (reference sequence). This CDR3 has 15 residues. CDR3 loop: CASSLYDSTRYEQYF. The CDR3, as DNA: TGTGCCAGCAGCTTATATGACTCTACCCGCTACGAGCAGTACTTC. The full variable domain, its missing parts supplied by reference TRBV7-9 and TRBJ2-7, is DTGVSQNPRHKITKRGQNVTFRCDPISEHNRLYWYRQTLGQGPEFLTYFQNEAQLEKSRLLSDRFSAERPKGSFSTLEIQRTEQGDSAMYLCASSLYDSTRYEQYFGPGTRLTVT.

The V and J genes are TRBV7-9 and TRBJ2-7; 9 bases fit TRBD2. This CDR3 region has 16 residues. Losses at the gene ends were 3 bases for V and 3 bases for J; bases not matched to a gene: 9. The germline gives CDR1 SEHNR, CDR2 FQNEAQ (reference sequence). CDR3 nucleotide sequence: TGTGCCAGCAGCTTTAGCGGGAGTCCTCAGATCTACGAGCAGTACTTC. Its protein is CASSFSGSPQIYEQYF.

The chain employs TRBV5-4 and TRBJ1-1, with a possible D match to TRBD1 (5 bases). The CDR3 covers 17 residues. Trimming shortened V by 4 bases and J by 0 bases, and 19 bases separated the two germline ends. Germline loops: CDR1 SGHNT, CDR2 YYREEE (reference sequence). CDR3 bases: TGTGCCAGCAGCCAGGGCAGGGCATTTTGGATGAACACTGAAGCTTTCTTT. Translated: CASSQGRAFWMNTEAFF.

The gene calls are TRBV4-3 and TRBJ1-2; D not certain. Germline CDR1 reads LGHNA; CDR2 reads YSLEER. The CDR3 has 16 residues. V was trimmed by 0 bases and J by 4 bases, leaving 15 bases between them. The CDR3 sequence is CASSQDPAGKGYGYTF. CDR3 sequence (DNA): TGCGCCAGCAGCCAAGATCCTGCGGGGAAGGGCTATGGCTACACCTTC.

The V call is TRBV19, the J call TRBJ2-2; weak D call: TRBD2 (7 bases). The CDR3 contains 13 residues. In germline, CDR1 is LNHDA, CDR2 SQIVND (reference sequence). V lost 6 bases and J 5 bases, leaving 10 bases between the germline ends. CDR3 DNA: TGTGCCAGTAGCGGGGGGCCAACCGGGGAGCTGTTTTTT. This sequence encodes CASSGGPTGELFF.

This rearrangement joins TRBV27 to TRBJ1-2; weak D call: TRBD1 (5 bases). Trimming removed 5 bases from V and 3 bases from J, with 19 bases in between. This CDR3 is 16 amino acids long. Per germline, CDR1 MNHEY and CDR2 SMNVEV (reference sequence). The CDR3 DNA sequence: TGTGCCAGCAGTCCGGGACGGGGACTTGATCACTATGGCTACACCTTC. Protein: CASSPGRGLDHYGYTF.